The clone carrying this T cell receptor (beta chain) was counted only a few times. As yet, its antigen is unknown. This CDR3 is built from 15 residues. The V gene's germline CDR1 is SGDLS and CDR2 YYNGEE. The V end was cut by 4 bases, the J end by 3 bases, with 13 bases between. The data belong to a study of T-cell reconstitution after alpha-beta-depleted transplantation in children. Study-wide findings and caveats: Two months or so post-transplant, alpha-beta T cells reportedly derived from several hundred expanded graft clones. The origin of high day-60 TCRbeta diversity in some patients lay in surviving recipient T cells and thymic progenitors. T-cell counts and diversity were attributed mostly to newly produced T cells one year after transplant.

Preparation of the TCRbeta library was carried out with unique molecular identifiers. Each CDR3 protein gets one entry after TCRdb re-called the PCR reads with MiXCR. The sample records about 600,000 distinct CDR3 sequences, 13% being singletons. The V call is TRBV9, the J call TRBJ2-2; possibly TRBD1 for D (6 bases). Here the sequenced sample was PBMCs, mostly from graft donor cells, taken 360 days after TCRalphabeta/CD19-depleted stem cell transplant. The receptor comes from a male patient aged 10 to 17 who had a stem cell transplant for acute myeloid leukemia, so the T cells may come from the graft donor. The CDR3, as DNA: TGTGCCAGCAGCATGCAAGCAGGGGACACCGGGGAGCTGTTTTTT. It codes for CASSMQAGDTGELFF.